One and the same sample provided the 8 T cell receptor beta chains below, sequenced in a study of shared clonotypes between healthy human individuals. The protocol was immunoSEQ multiplex PCR, while the TCRdb copy is restricted to in-frame clones and leaves out a portion. The sample records roughly 1 million clones, approximately 68% being singletons. The sequenced sample consisted of memory CD4+ T cells sorted from blood. The subset denotes: CD45RA-negative fraction. These receptors were taken from a man younger than 30 in good health.

V usage is TRBV10-1 and J usage is TRBJ1-1; no clear D gene. CDR1 and CDR2 from the germline V gene are WNHNN and SYGVQD (reference sequence). V was trimmed by 2 bases and J by 8 bases, leaving 9 bases between them. This CDR3 has 12 amino acids. The CDR3 bases are TGCGCCAGCAGTGAGGCGGGCTCCGAAGCTTTCTTT. Protein: CASSEAGSEAFF.

This clone has just a few counts. This rearrangement joins TRBV29-1 to TRBJ1-2; D unresolved. This CDR3 comprises 12 residues. Germline assignment: CDR1 SQVTM and CDR2 ANQGSEA. With 2 bases removed from V and 3 bases from J, the gap between germline ends came to 7 bases. Written as DNA, the CDR3 is TGCAGCGTTGAACGCCCAGACTATGGCTACACCTTC. Its translation is CSVERPDYGYTF.

The table lists this clone with a count of one. The V and J genes are TRBV18 and TRBJ2-7; the D gene is possibly TRBD2 (6 bases). The CDR3 runs 12 residues. The germline gives CDR1 KGHSH, CDR2 LQKENI. Trimming took off 6 bases at V and 8 bases at J, with 14 bases between the two ends. For the CDR3, the DNA is TGTGCCAGCTCGAGGGACTTTGAGAAGCAGTACTTC. It specifies CASSRDFEKQYF.

The table lists this clone with a few counts. V is TRBV6-5 and J is TRBJ1-4, with TRBD1 matching 8 bases. Germline assignment: CDR1 MNHEY and CDR2 SVGAGI. The CDR3 is 14 residues long. The J segment lost 7 bases and the V segment lost 6 bases, leaving 7 bases of the junction unmatched. The CDR3 DNA reads as TGTGCCAGCAGGTCAGGGGGCGCGAGTGAAAAACTGTTTTTT. Protein sequence: CASRSGGASEKLFF.

The chain couples TRBV6-6 to TRBJ1-1; D is perhaps TRBD1 (6 bases). The CDR3 is 15 residues long. Germline CDR1 and CDR2: MNHNY and SVGAGI (reference sequence). Trimming took 0 bases from V and 5 from J, leaving 13 bases between them. This CDR3 is CASSYSMGGGTEAFF. The DNA of the CDR3 is TGTGCCAGCAGTTACTCAATGGGAGGGGGGACTGAAGCTTTCTTT.

Turning to this clone: In the same sample, other DNA sequences code for this CDR3. The V and J genes are TRBV6-6 and TRBJ1-5, with 7 bases fitting TRBD1. V shed 2 bases and J 3 bases; nucleotides not matched to a gene: 4. Per the germline V gene, CDR1 is MNHNY and CDR2 is SVGAGI (reference sequence). The CDR3 sequence is 15 residues long. The CDR3 sequence: CASSYVQGNNQPQHF. The DNA of the CDR3 is TGTGCCAGCAGTTACGTACAGGGGAACAATCAGCCCCAGCATTTT.

The chain couples TRBV7-3 to TRBJ2-3; 10 positions agree with TRBD2. V dropped 0 bases and J dropped 2; count of bases not matched to a gene: 5. Looked up from germline, CDR1 is SGHTA and CDR2 is FQGTGA. The CDR3 length is 17 residues. The CDR3 coding sequence is TGTGCCAGCAGCTTAACGCCTAGCGGGGGTTTCACAGATACGCAGTATTTT. This sequence encodes CASSLTPSGGFTDTQYF.

The chain links TRBV7-8 to TRBJ2-3, with TRBD2 matching 8 bases. Germline values: CDR1 SGHVS, CDR2 FQNEAQ. The CDR3 runs to 17 residues. Trimming at V came to 1 base and at J to 4 bases, leaving 10 bases not matched to a gene. The CDR3 reads CASSLVSRGGSADTQYF. CDR3 bases: TGTGCCAGCAGCTTAGTATCGCGCGGGGGGTCCGCAGATACGCAGTATTTT.